Following are 19 T cell receptor beta chains from one sample sequenced in a study of Ad26.COV2.S vaccination and SARS-CoV-2 variants. The data were produced by immunoSEQ multiplex PCR, yet TCRdb's version contains in-frame clones alone and is incomplete. The table lists approximately 97,000 clones, around 80% of them singletons. The material sequenced was peripheral blood, taken after recovery from COVID-19. The receptors come from a human donor who had recovered from COVID-19.

The table lists this clone with a few counts. The chain uses TRBV6-5 and TRBJ1-2; D call uncertain. Trimming took 5 bases from V and 8 from J, leaving 18 bases between them. The CDR3 runs 14 residues. The germline V gene has CDR1 MNHEY and CDR2 SVGAGI. CDR3 loop: CASSPLRTRTGYTF. The DNA for the CDR3 is TGTGCCAGCAGTCCCCTCCGGACTAGGACCGGCTACACCTTC.

The V gene is TRBV7-3, the J gene TRBJ1-1; D is perhaps TRBD1 (5 bases). The V gene lost 5 bases and the J gene lost 5 bases, with 12 bases spanning the gap. Per the germline V gene, CDR1 is SGHTA and CDR2 is FQGTGA. This CDR3 region has 13 residues. The CDR3, as DNA: TGTGCCAGCAGCGAGGGTGAGGGGACTGAAGCTTTCTTT. It is translated as CASSEGEGTEAFF.

This rearrangement joins TRBV4-1 to TRBJ1-2; D call uncertain. Germline CDR1 is MGHRA and CDR2 is YSYEKL. This CDR3 comprises 17 residues. V gave up 1 base and J gave up 5 bases, with 20 bases separating them. CDR3 bases: TGCGCCAGCAGCCAAGTTTTTCCGCGTTATACCCATTATGGCTACACCTTC. It specifies CASSQVFPRYTHYGYTF.

The table lists this clone with a few counts. This chain links TRBV3-1 (or the pseudogene TRBV3-2) with TRBJ1-1; 9 positions match TRBD1. The length of the CDR3 is 16 residues. V gave up 4 bases and J gave up 0 bases; unmatched junction bases: 6. The germline gives CDR1 LGHDT, CDR2 YNNKEL (reference sequence). CDR3 residues: CASSPRTGALNTEAFF. CDR3 coding DNA: TGTGCCAGCAGCCCCCGGACAGGGGCCTTGAACACTGAAGCTTTCTTT.

The chain recombines TRBV6-5 with TRBJ1-1, with TRBD1 matching over 8 bases. The CDR3 is made up of 14 amino acids. The germline V gene has CDR1 MNHEY and CDR2 SVGAGI. The ends lost 8 bases at V and 0 bases at J; junction bases unmatched: 5. The CDR3 region is CASERDRLNTEAFF. CDR3 nucleotide sequence: TGTGCCAGCGAAAGGGACAGGCTGAACACTGAAGCTTTCTTT.

V gene TRBV4-1 combines with J gene TRBJ1-6, with a weak D call TRBD1 (5 bases). The CDR3 runs 19 residues. CDR1 and CDR2 from the germline V gene are MGHRA and YSYEKL. V was pared by 0 bases and J by 0 bases, with 15 bases between. CDR3 nucleotide sequence: TGCGCCAGCAGCCAAGACGGGACGTATGGGAGCTCCTATAATTCACCCCTCCACTTT. Translating it yields CASSQDGTYGSSYNSPLHF.

The chain has TRBV28 and TRBJ1-6, with 7 bases aligning to TRBD1. The CDR3 covers 17 residues. V lost 6 bases to trimming and J lost 2 bases; unmatched junction nucleotides: 10. CDR1 and CDR2 from the germline V gene are MDHEN and SYDVKM. CDR3 protein: CASSHDRVQAYNSPLHF. CDR3 in DNA: TGTGCCAGCAGCCACGACAGGGTCCAAGCCTATAATTCACCCCTCCACTTT.

The chain recombines TRBV2 with TRBJ2-2, with TRBD2 matching 8 bases. Germline trimming cut 7 bases from V and 4 bases from J; bases unmatched to any gene: 5. Germline lookup yields CDR1 SNHLY and CDR2 FYNNEI. CDR3 length: 14 amino acids. The CDR3 coding sequence is TGTGCCAGCAACGGCCTAGCGGGCACCGGGGAGCTGTTTTTT. Its protein is CASNGLAGTGELFF.

The chain carries TRBV21-1 and TRBJ2-7; the table gives TRBD2 as D, unverified against the DNA. TRBV21-1 is termed a pseudogene. The CDR3 has 16 residues. In DNA form, the CDR3 reads TGTGCCAGCAGCAATGGGACTAGCGGGGACTCCTACGAGCAGTACTTC. This gives the protein CASSNGTSGDSYEQYF.

V usage is TRBV29-1 and J usage is TRBJ2-4; D is uncertain. V lost 4 bases to trimming and J lost 2 bases, with 9 bases between them. The germline gives CDR1 SQVTM, CDR2 ANQGSEA. The CDR3 has 13 residues. The DNA for the CDR3 is TGCAGCGTTGTGTGGGATACCAAAAACATTCAGTACTTC. It encodes CSVVWDTKNIQYF.

The chain recombines TRBV7-7 with TRBJ2-7; D may match TRBD1 or TRBD2 (5 bases each). Trimming shortened V by 5 bases and J by 0 bases, and 23 bases separated the two germline ends. Germline loops: CDR1 SSHAT, CDR2 FNYEAQ (reference sequence). The CDR3 has 18 residues. CDR3 in DNA: TGTGCCAGCAGCCACTCTCGCGGGCAGGGTTTTAGCTCCTACGAGCAGTACTTC. Translating gives CASSHSRGQGFSSYEQYF.

This clone was seen just once. The chain joins TRBV6-1 to TRBJ1-6; D ambiguous. V was pared by 1 base and J by 7 bases, with 5 bases between. The germline CDR1 and CDR2 sequences are MNHNS and SASEGT. The CDR3 extends over 13 amino acids. The CDR3 coding sequence is TGTGCCAGCAGTGAAGTTAGGAATTCACCCCTCCACTTT. Translation: CASSEVRNSPLHF.

This chain's CDR3 is CASSNRLAGGLDTQYF. CDR3 nucleotides: TGTGCCAGCAGCAACCGACTAGCGGGGGGTTTAGATACGCAGTATTTT. The chain has TRBV7-2 and TRBJ2-3; TRBD2 agrees at 13 bases. In germline, CDR1 is SGHTA, CDR2 FQGNSA. With V trimmed by 5 bases and J by 5 bases, 7 bases remained unmatched. This CDR3 has 16 residues.

The chain carries TRBV2 and TRBJ2-2; 9 nucleotides line up with TRBD1. The CDR3 contains 14 residues. CDR1 and CDR2 from the germline V gene are SNHLY and FYNNEI. Germline trimming cut 10 bases from V and 2 bases from J; bases unmatched to any gene: 5. CDR3 protein: CAITGGANTGELFF. The CDR3 DNA sequence: TGTGCCATTACAGGGGGCGCTAACACCGGGGAGCTGTTTTTT.

This chain connects TRBV18 to TRBJ2-1; TRBD1 might be the D (5 bases). Germline V gene lookup returns CDR1 KGHSH and CDR2 LQKENI. Trimming cost V 2 bases and J 8 bases, with 16 bases left between them. The CDR3 spans 15 residues. DNA for the CDR3: TGTGCCAGCTCACCAGGCGCCAGGGTCATCGATGAGCAGTTCTTC. Its protein product is CASSPGARVIDEQFF.

The genes are TRBV6-5 and TRBJ2-5; D is ambiguous. V was pared by 6 bases and J by 4 bases, with 9 bases between. In germline, CDR1 is MNHEY, CDR2 SVGAGI. The CDR3 sequence is 12 residues long. CDR3 residues: CASSLRGETQYF. The CDR3 DNA reads as TGTGCCAGCAGCCTTCGAGGAGAGACCCAGTACTTC.

The chain has TRBV19 and TRBJ2-2, with 8 bases matching TRBD1. With V trimmed by 5 bases and J by 4 bases, 6 bases remained unmatched. Germline assignment: CDR1 LNHDA and CDR2 SQIVND (reference sequence). This CDR3 has 15 residues. The CDR3 DNA follows: TGTGCCAGTAGTTCTACAGGGGGAATCACCGGGGAGCTGTTTTTT. Its protein is CASSSTGGITGELFF.

The rearrangement links TRBV3-1 (or the pseudogene TRBV3-2) to TRBJ1-2, with TRBD1 matching 8 bases. The CDR3 has 16 amino acids. Germline CDR1 LGHDT, CDR2 YNNKEL (reference sequence). J lost 0 bases, V lost 4 bases, and 7 bases had no gene match. CDR3 sequence reads: CASSRGPGGSNYGYTF. CDR3 DNA sequence: TGTGCCAGCAGCCGCGGACCAGGGGGCTCTAACTATGGCTACACCTTC.

The V gene is TRBV6-1, the J gene TRBJ2-2; no reliable D call. CDR1 and CDR2 from the germline V gene are MNHNS and SASEGT. Trimming shortened V by 3 bases and J by 3 bases, and 8 bases separated the two germline ends. This CDR3 is 14 amino acids long. CDR3 nucleotides: TGTGCCAGCAGTGAGACTGGCTACACCGGGGAGCTGTTTTTT. Amino acid sequence: CASSETGYTGELFF.